This is a list of T cell receptor beta chains from one sample in a study of spatial heterogeneity in lung cancer. TCRdb recomputed calls from the 5' RACE reads with MiXCR, one row per CDR3 protein. The data show 10,000 to 15,000 distinct CDR3 sequences, less than 4.5% seen once. Material: PBMCs, obtained at surgery. The receptors here all came from a male donor with early-stage non-small cell lung cancer. CDR3s include the opening cysteine and the closing phenylalanine or tryptophan. Fields, in order: D gene, clone size, J gene, V gene, CDR3 DNA, CDR3 protein. The D gene is left open where the match is weak. Rows may omit the clone size; those that give it use once, few, many or a size class.

. | many | TRBJ2-3 | TRBV7-2 | TGTGCCAGCAGCACGGGACTCCTGAGCACAGATACGCAGTATTTT | CASSTGLLSTDTQYF
. | many | TRBJ2-3 | TRBV20-1 | TGCAGTGCTGAACCCACAGCCCTGACAGGGCCCGGGGAGGGAGATACGCAGTATTTT | CSAEPTALTGPGEGDTQYF
. | many | TRBJ2-7 | TRBV25-1 | TGTGCCAGCACCGGGGGCTCCTACGAGCAGTACTTC | CASTGGSYEQYF
. | many | TRBJ2-2 | TRBV6-1 | TGTGCCAGCAGAGCGGGACAGGACACCGGGGAGCTGTTTTTT | CASRAGQDTGELFF
TRBD1 | few | TRBJ2-5 | TRBV6-6 | TGTGCCAGCAGCAGACAGGGGGTAGGCCAAGAGACCCAGTACTTC | CASSRQGVGQETQYF
TRBD2 | many | TRBJ2-1 | TRBV7-7 | TGTGCCAGCAGCTTAGACGGGCTAGCGGGAGTTAATGAGCAGTTCTTC | CASSLDGLAGVNEQFF
TRBD1 | many | TRBJ1-4 | TRBV3-1 | TGTGCCAGCAGCCAATCTCAGGGGGCTGGGGAAAAACTGTTTTTT | CASSQSQGAGEKLFF
TRBD2 | medium-sized | TRBJ2-7 | TRBV7-9 | TGTGCCAGCAGCACTACTAGCGGGCCAACCTACGAGCAGTACTTC | CASSTTSGPTYEQYF
TRBD1 | many | TRBJ2-2 | TRBV5-1 | TGCGCCAGCAGCCCGGGACAGGGGAACACCGGGGAGCTGTTTTTT | CASSPGQGNTGELFF
. | many | TRBJ2-2 | TRBV7-2 | TGTGCCAGCAGCGGGCGAAACACCGGGGAGCTGTTTTTT | CASSGRNTGELFF
. | . | TRBJ1-5 | TRBV6-6 | TGTGCCAGCAGTCCGTCGGGGGGCGACCGTCAGCCCCAGCATTTT | CASSPSGGDRQPQHF
TRBD2 | many | TRBJ2-5 | TRBV29-1 | TGCAGCGTCGGACTAGCCGAAGAGACCCAGTACTTC | CSVGLAEETQYF
. | . | TRBJ1-2 | TRBV12-3/TRBV12-4 | TGTGCCAGCAGTTGGCGGGGGCCGGGCTATGGCTACACCTTC | CASSWRGPGYGYTF
TRBD2 | many | TRBJ2-3 | TRBV4-2 | TGTGCCAGCAGCCAAGATCAGGGGCTAGCGGGGGACACAGATACGCAGTATTTT | CASSQDQGLAGDTDTQYF
TRBD2 | many | TRBJ2-1 | TRBV7-8 | TGTGCCAGCAGCAGGACCGGGACTAGGTTCCGCAATGAGCAGTTCTTC | CASSRTGTRFRNEQFF
TRBD1 | many | TRBJ1-5 | TRBV20-1 | TGCAGTGCTAGTGAGGGGGCGCTTGAACAGCCCCAGCATTTT | CSASEGALEQPQHF
. | many | TRBJ1-5 | TRBV7-2 | TGTGCCAGCAGCCAAACAGGTTATAGCAATCAGCCCCAGCATTTT | CASSQTGYSNQPQHF
. | few | TRBJ2-2 | TRBV6-5 | TGTGCCAGCCGAGGCCGGGAGCTGTTTTTT | CASRGRELFF
. | many | TRBJ2-2 | TRBV5-1 | TGCGCCAGCAGCTTTCGAGCCACCGGGGAGCTGTTTTTT | CASSFRATGELFF
. | many | TRBJ2-3 | TRBV7-3 | TGTGCCAGCAGCTTCGGGCAGGGGTTCCCCAGCACAGATACGCAGTATTTT | CASSFGQGFPSTDTQYF
. | few | TRBJ1-2 | TRBV4-3 | TGCGCCAGTACTGTTCTAGGGAAGATGGCCTACACCTTC | CASTVLGKMAYTF
TRBD1 | many | TRBJ2-4 | TRBV7-2 | TGTGCCAGCAGCTCAGGACAGGGTAGAGTTCAGTACTTC | CASSSGQGRVQYF
. | many | TRBJ2-1 | TRBV11-2 | TGTGCCAGCAGCTTAGAGAGTAAGGGTGAGCAGTTCTTC | CASSLESKGEQFF
TRBD2 | few | TRBJ2-3 | TRBV28 | TGTGCCAGCAGTTTGCTAGCGGGAGGTAGGGCAGATACGCAGTATTTT | CASSLLAGGRADTQYF
TRBD1 | many | TRBJ2-7 | TRBV5-4 | TGTGCCAGCTCCCAGGACAGGGGAGACTCCGAGCAGTACTTC | CASSQDRGDSEQYF
. | many | TRBJ2-2 | TRBV3-1 | TGTGCCAGCAGCCGAGTCCCCGGGGAGCTGTTTTTT | CASSRVPGELFF
. | many | TRBJ2-1 | TRBV5-1 | TGCGCCAGCAGCCCTTCTGCCCCAAACAATGAGCAGTTCTTC | CASSPSAPNNEQFF
TRBD1 | few | TRBJ1-1 | TRBV27 | TGTGCCAGCAGTTCAGGGGGCACTGAAGCTTTCTTT | CASSSGGTEAFF
TRBD2 | . | TRBJ2-4 | TRBV28 | TGTGCCAGCAGTTTACGACTAGCGGTCCTTGGTAACATTCAGTACTTC | CASSLRLAVLGNIQYF
TRBD1 | many | TRBJ2-3 | TRBV27 | TGTGCCAGCAGTCGACAGGGCTGGCAGTCAGATACGCAGTATTTT | CASSRQGWQSDTQYF
. | few | TRBJ2-7 | TRBV29-1 | TGCAGCGTGGGGGACGGCTACGAGCAGTACTTC | CSVGDGYEQYF
TRBD2 | many | TRBJ2-1 | TRBV6-6 | TGTGCCAGCAGTTACGGCGGGAGGAATTACAATGAGCAGTTCTTC | CASSYGGRNYNEQFF
. | many | TRBJ2-6 | TRBV28 | TGTGCCAGCAGTGCCTCGGGAATGGGGGCCAACGTCCTGACTTTC | CASSASGMGANVLTF
. | many | TRBJ2-3 | TRBV6-1 | TGTGCCAGCACCGAATTGTGGGGGCAGGATACGCAGTATTTT | CASTELWGQDTQYF
. | many | TRBJ2-7 | TRBV4-1 | TGCGCCAGCAGGGTTCCGGGAGCCTACGAGCAGTACTTC | CASRVPGAYEQYF
. | many | TRBJ2-7 | TRBV11-2 | TGTGCCAGCAGCGCCGTCCGTGGGCTCGACGAGCAGTACTTC | CASSAVRGLDEQYF
TRBD1 | many | TRBJ1-2 | TRBV2 | TGTGCCAGCAGAGCGGACAGGGGAGTCGGCTACACCTTC | CASRADRGVGYTF
. | many | TRBJ2-5 | TRBV28 | TGTGCCAGCTGCCCTGGACCCTTCGAGGCCCAGTACTTC | CASCPGPFEAQYF
TRBD2 | many | TRBJ2-5 | TRBV5-1 | TGCGCCAGCAGCCCCGGGACTAGCGGGGAGACCCAGTACTTC | CASSPGTSGETQYF
TRBD2 | many | TRBJ2-1 | TRBV5-6 | TGTGCCAGCAGCTTGGTGTCTAGCGGACCGGTCTATGAGCAGTTCTTC | CASSLVSSGPVYEQFF
TRBD2 | medium-sized | TRBJ2-3 | TRBV6-2/TRBV6-3 | TGTGCCAGCAGTTACCTCCCCGGCGGGAGCCGGACAGATACGCAGTATTTT | CASSYLPGGSRTDTQYF
TRBD1 | many | TRBJ2-2 | TRBV6-2/TRBV6-3 | TGTGCCAGCAGTTACACCCGACAGGGTGGCACCGGGGAGCTGTTTTTT | CASSYTRQGGTGELFF